A single sample is the source of the 17 T cell receptor beta chains below, sequenced in a study of blood T cell repertoires in COVID-19. The method was immunoSEQ multiplex PCR; TCRdb's version includes in-frame clones alone and lacks a portion of them. Found here are roughly 44,000 clones, around nine tenths of them singletons; the top ten hold 10% to 15%. Sample: peripheral blood. The source of these receptors is a man older than 75 with acute or convalescent COVID-19.

V gene TRBV7-9 combines with J gene TRBJ1-2; possible D gene TRBD1, 6 bases. Trimming took off 5 bases at V and 8 bases at J, with 18 bases between the two ends. Germline CDR1 is SEHNR and CDR2 is FQNEAQ (reference sequence). This CDR3 has 14 amino acids. The CDR3: CASSTPTGGGGYTF. The CDR3 coding sequence is TGTGCCAGCAGCACCCCGACAGGCGGGGGAGGCTACACCTTC.

For the CDR3, the DNA is TGTGCCAGCAGCTTAGGCCCCGGACAGGGGGCCTCCGAGCAGTACTTC. Protein product: CASSLGPGQGASEQYF. The chain carries TRBV7-8 and TRBJ2-7, with 11 bases matching TRBD1. Per the germline V gene, CDR1 is SGHVS and CDR2 is FQNEAQ. With 1 base clipped from V and 6 bases from J, the junction kept 8 bases outside the gene matches. The CDR3 consists of 16 residues.

This chain connects TRBV19 to TRBJ1-1, with 9 bases identical to TRBD1. V trimming: 5 bases; J trimming: 4 bases; junction bases outside the gene matches: 8. The length of the CDR3 is 15 residues. The germline gives CDR1 LNHDA, CDR2 SQIVND (reference sequence). The CDR3 here is CASSGPGQGGTEAFF. CDR3 nucleotides: TGTGCCAGTAGTGGACCGGGACAGGGAGGCACTGAAGCTTTCTTT.

This sequence joins TRBV28 and TRBJ1-1, with D possibly matching TRBD1 (6 bases). The CDR3 length is 17 residues. Germline V gene lookup returns CDR1 MDHEN and CDR2 SYDVKM. V was pared by 8 bases and J by 0 bases, with 22 bases between. CDR3 sequence reads: CASEGEYPGHLNTEAFF. The CDR3 coding sequence is TGTGCCAGCGAAGGGGAATATCCGGGACACTTGAACACTGAAGCTTTCTTT.

This clone was seen once. The chain joins TRBV30 to TRBJ2-2, with D perhaps TRBD1 (5 bases). The ends were cut back, 3 bases at V and 5 bases at J, with 10 bases in the middle. This CDR3 has 13 amino acids. Germline V gene lookup returns CDR1 GTSNPN and CDR2 SVGIG (reference sequence). CDR3 amino acids: CAWRPRDTGELFF. In DNA, the CDR3 is TGTGCCTGGAGGCCCAGGGATACCGGGGAGCTGTTTTTT. Full variable domain (remainder filled in from reference TRBV30 and TRBJ2-2): SQTIHQWPATLVQPVGSPLSLECTVEGTSNPNLYWYRQAAGRGLQLLFYSVGIGQISSEVPQNLSASRPQDRQFILSSKKLLLSDSGFYLCAWRPRDTGELFFGEGSRLTVL.

The chain joins TRBV27 to TRBJ1-5; D gene uncertain. The ends were cut back, 6 bases at V and 0 bases at J, with 6 bases in the middle. CDR1 is MNHEY and CDR2 is SMNVEV in the germline V gene (reference sequence). The CDR3 contains 13 residues. CDR3 DNA: TGTGCCAGCAGCCCTTATAGCAATCAGCCCCAGCATTTT. Its protein product is CASSPYSNQPQHF.

This sequence joins TRBV19 and TRBJ2-4, with 12 bases matching TRBD2. The germline gives CDR1 LNHDA, CDR2 SQIVND (reference sequence). The J segment lost 5 bases and the V segment lost 5 bases, leaving 7 bases of the junction unmatched. CDR3 length equals 16 residues. Here the CDR3 reads CASSPRLAGAQNIQYF. The CDR3 DNA follows: TGTGCCAGTAGTCCCCGACTAGCGGGGGCTCAAAACATTCAGTACTTC.

The V gene is TRBV9, the J gene TRBJ2-7, with no clear D. This CDR3 is built from 13 residues. Germline V gives CDR1 SGDLS, CDR2 YYNGEE. Between the trimmed V and J ends, which lost 4 bases and 3 bases, there was a span of 11 bases. The CDR3 nucleotides are TGTGCCAGCAGCCGCTCCTTAGACTACGAGCAGTACTTC. Its translation is CASSRSLDYEQYF.

This chain connects TRBV5-4 to TRBJ1-6; 7 bases agree with TRBD1. Trimming cost V 0 bases and J 6 bases; bases outside gene matches: 3. The CDR3 contains 15 residues. Germline values: CDR1 SGHNT, CDR2 YYREEE (reference sequence). The CDR3 sequence: CASSLGQGSNSPLHF. The CDR3 coding sequence is TGTGCCAGCAGCTTGGGACAGGGTAGTAATTCACCCCTCCACTTT. The complete variable domain, with remaining parts taken from reference TRBV5-4 and TRBJ1-6, reads ETGVTQSPTHLIKTRGQQVTLRCSSQSGHNTVSWYQQALGQGPQFIFQYYREEENGRGNFPPRFSGLQFPNYSSELNVNALELDDSALYLCASSLGQGSNSPLHFGNGTRLTVT.

The chain combines TRBV28 with TRBJ2-6; D remains unclear. The CDR3 contains 18 residues. Germline V lookup: CDR1 MDHEN, CDR2 SYDVKM. Trimming shortened V by 3 bases and J by 4 bases, and 19 bases separated the two germline ends. The DNA for the CDR3 is TGTGCCAGCAGTTTTTTTCTAACTTTGTCTTCCGGGGCCAACGTCCTGACTTTC. This gives the protein CASSFFLTLSSGANVLTF.

This clone was recorded a few times. The chain recombines TRBV19 with TRBJ1-2; 8 bases match TRBD1. This CDR3 contains 14 residues. Germline CDR1 and CDR2: LNHDA and SQIVND (reference sequence). J lost 4 bases, V lost 4 bases, and 5 bases had no gene match. CDR3 nucleotide sequence: TGTGCCAGTAGTACTGGACAGGGCCTCTATGGCTACACCTTC. It is translated as CASSTGQGLYGYTF.

This clone has more than one count but fewer than ten. The identical CDR3 is also encoded by other nucleotide sequences in the sample. The chain combines TRBV6-5 with TRBJ1-2; TRBD1 is a possible D gene (6 bases). The CDR3 is 13 residues long. In germline, CDR1 is MNHEY, CDR2 SVGAGI. V dropped 4 bases and J dropped 3 bases, with 9 bases sitting between them. CDR3 sequence: CASSSQGYYGYTF. CDR3 DNA sequence: TGTGCCAGCAGTTCCCAGGGGTACTATGGCTACACCTTC.

The V and J genes are TRBV5-6 and TRBJ2-1, with D possibly TRBD1 on 6 matching bases. The germline V gene has CDR1 SGHDT and CDR2 YYEEEE. The CDR3 has 13 amino acids. V was clipped by 0 bases and J by 8 bases, with 9 bases between them. This chain's CDR3 is CASSLGQDDEQFF. The CDR3 DNA sequence: TGTGCCAGCAGCTTGGGACAGGATGATGAGCAGTTCTTC. Based on the CDR3 plus reference TRBV5-6 and TRBJ2-1, the full variable domain is DAGVTQSPTHLIKTRGQQVTLRCSPKSGHDTVSWYQQALGQGPQFIFQYYEEEERQRGNFPDRFSGHQFPNYSSELNVNALLLGDSALYLCASSLGQDDEQFFGPGTRLTVL.

In this sample, this clone turned up once. This rearrangement joins TRBV19 to TRBJ2-7; perhaps TRBD2 as D (5 bases). Germline CDR1 is LNHDA and CDR2 is SQIVND (reference sequence). The CDR3 is 14 amino acids. Deletions cut 5 bases from V and 3 bases from J, with 14 bases between. The CDR3 is CASSRGLLSYEQYF. The CDR3 DNA follows: TGTGCCAGTAGTCGGGGTCTCCTTAGCTACGAGCAGTACTTC.

This clone came up once. This chain joins TRBV6-2 or TRBV6-3 and TRBJ1-1; D uncertain. Germline CDR1 MNHEY, CDR2 SVGEGT. The CDR3 covers 16 residues. V was cut by 5 bases and J by 1 base, with 17 bases left in between. CDR3 region: CASSPILDFWNTEAFF. The CDR3 DNA follows: TGTGCCAGCAGTCCGATTCTGGACTTTTGGAACACTGAAGCTTTCTTT.

V usage is TRBV5-4 and J usage is TRBJ1-2, with 8 positions matching TRBD1. Per germline, CDR1 SGHNT and CDR2 YYREEE (reference sequence). The V segment lost 4 bases and the J segment 6 bases; nucleotides outside the gene matches: 5. This CDR3 spans 13 amino acids. The CDR3 protein is CASSRTGTDGYTF. The CDR3 DNA is TGTGCCAGCAGCAGGACAGGGACGGATGGCTACACCTTC.

The table lists this clone with a count of one. The chain carries TRBV5-1 and TRBJ2-7; 7 nucleotides align to TRBD2. J was trimmed by 4 bases and V by 0 bases; bases with no gene match: 4. CDR1 and CDR2 (germline): SGHRS, YFSETQ. There are 14 residues in the CDR3. The DNA for the CDR3 is TGCGCCAGCAGCTTGGATCGGGGGGTATACGAGCAGTACTTC. Encoded protein: CASSLDRGVYEQYF. The full variable domain, in which reference TRBV5-1 and TRBJ2-7 provide the parts outside the CDR3, is KAGVTQTPRYLIKTRGQQVTLSCSPISGHRSVSWYQQTPGQGLQFLFEYFSETQRNKGNFPGRFSGRQFSNSRSEMNVSTLELGDSALYLCASSLDRGVYEQYFGPGTRLTVT.